This T cell receptor beta chain is drawn from a study of CD8 T cells in Susac syndrome. Reverse transcription of 0.5 to 1 ug RNA used random hexamers. Multiplex immunoSEQ PCR targeted 54 Vbeta and 13 Jbeta TCR beta segments. One entry per CDR3 protein results from TCRdb running MiXCR on the immunoSEQ multiplex PCR reads. This table has approximately 26,000 distinct CDR3 sequences, around 94% appearing once. The sequenced target, TCR beta, came from blood CD8+ and CD4+ T cells. The CD8+ and CD4+ T cells were negatively isolated, with the TEMRA cells enriched by FACS. In germline, CDR1 is SGDLS, CDR2 YYNGEE. The V and J ends lost 3 bases and 8 bases, in that order; junction bases with no gene match: 9. There are 16 residues in the CDR3.

The TCR sequence derives from a human donor in good health. The chain joins TRBV9 to TRBJ1-6; 9 nucleotides align to TRBD1. The sample taken for sequencing was CD8+ T cells from PBMCs. The CDR3: CASSGVSGTGYSPLHF. CDR3 in DNA: TGTGCCAGCAGCGGAGTTTCCGGGACAGGGTATTCACCCCTCCACTTT.